Each of the 18 T cell receptor beta chains below was sequenced from the same sample in a study of immune evolution from preneoplasia to lung adenocarcinoma (dated by TCRdb to about 2021). Library preparation was by the immunoSEQ multiplex PCR assay. Here the immuneACCESS table is served through TCRdb, limited to in-frame sequences with V and J called. Missing clones are a known gap in these copies; in checked studies unresolved V genes cover under half, and the rest lacks a known reason. The sample table contains tens of thousands of clones; only one count was recorded for roughly 74% of them. The ten largest clones add up to roughly 6.6% of the sample. The sequencing sample was made of FFPE invasive lung adenocarcinoma tissue. The cell subset or site label, as the study defines it: frankly invasive lung adenocarcinoma (ADC). These TCRs come from a person aged 55 to 75 with lung adenocarcinoma.

The rearrangement uses TRBV4-1 and TRBJ1-5; TRBD1 matches at 7 bases. With 3 bases clipped from V and 0 bases from J, the junction kept 5 bases outside the gene matches. The CDR3 has 16 residues. Germline CDR1 MGHRA, CDR2 YSYEKL. The DNA of the CDR3 is TGCGCCAGCAGCCAGCGACAGGGTGATAGCAATCAGCCCCAGCATTTT. Its translation: CASSQRQGDSNQPQHF.

V and J are TRBV7-9 and TRBJ1-2; weak D call: TRBD1 (5 bases). V dropped 4 bases and J dropped 8 bases, with 14 bases sitting between them. Germline V lookup: CDR1 SEHNR, CDR2 FQNEAQ (reference sequence). The CDR3 length is 13 residues. The CDR3 protein is CASSYQGRVGYTF. CDR3 DNA: TGTGCCAGCAGCTACCAGGGTAGGGTCGGCTACACCTTC.

This clone has a handful of counts. The genes are TRBV5-1 and TRBJ2-2, with 7 bases aligning to TRBD1. The CDR3 consists of 13 residues. J was trimmed by 6 bases and V by 3 bases; bases with no gene match: 2. Germline CDR1 SGHRS, CDR2 YFSETQ. The CDR3 DNA reads TGCGCCAGCAGCTGGCAGGGGGCCGGGGAGCTGTTTTTT. Translated, it gives CASSWQGAGELFF.

The chain uses TRBV6-4 and TRBJ2-1; tentatively, D is TRBD1 (5 bases). V shed 0 bases and J shed 8 bases, with 17 bases lying between them. The CDR3 has 16 amino acids. The germline V gene encodes CDR1 MRHNA and CDR2 SNTAGT. The CDR3 reads CASSDSVGRVTDEQFF. DNA for the CDR3: TGTGCCAGCAGTGACTCCGTGGGCAGGGTTACAGATGAGCAGTTCTTC.

The V call is TRBV29-1, the J call TRBJ2-1; a weak D match, TRBD2 (6 bases). Trimming left V 5 bases short and J 2 bases short, with 10 bases between. CDR3 size: 13 residues. CDR1 and CDR2 (germline): SQVTM, ANQGSEA. Written as DNA, the CDR3 is TGCAGCGTTCGTCCGGGAGCCTACAATGAGCAGTTCTTC. It yields the protein CSVRPGAYNEQFF.

J is TRBJ1-2 and V is TRBV5-6; 8 nucleotides match TRBD1. This CDR3 has 16 residues. J was trimmed by 4 bases and V by 2 bases; bases with no gene match: 10. The V gene's germline CDR1 is SGHDT and CDR2 YYEEEE. As DNA, the CDR3 is TGTGCCAGCAGCTTTTCGTTGTCAGGGGGCTTCTATGGCTACACCTTC. As protein: CASSFSLSGGFYGYTF.

The chain is built from TRBV2 and TRBJ2-7; 8 bases map to TRBD2. V trimming: 7 bases; J trimming: 5 bases; junction bases outside the gene matches: 10. This CDR3 region has 14 residues. Germline V gene lookup returns CDR1 SNHLY and CDR2 FYNNEI. CDR3 in DNA: TGTGCCAGCATGGCCCGCGCGGGAGGCCACGAGCAGTACTTC. Encoded protein: CASMARAGGHEQYF.

The J gene is TRBJ2-2, the V gene TRBV6-5; TRBD2 matches at 13 bases. V lost 6 bases and J lost 8; bases outside the gene matches: 3. CDR3 length: 14 residues. CDR1 and CDR2 (germline): MNHEY, SVGAGI. The CDR3 DNA reads as TGTGCCAGCAGCCGACTAGCGGGAGGTGGGGAGCTGTTTTTT. It translates to CASSRLAGGGELFF.

The chain uses TRBV19 and TRBJ1-2; D gene unclear. CDR1 and CDR2 from the germline V gene are LNHDA and SQIVND (reference sequence). This CDR3 is 12 amino acids long. Between the trimmed V and J ends, which lost 9 bases and 4 bases, there was a span of 12 bases. In nucleotides, the CDR3 is TGTGCCAGCTATGGGTGGGGCTATGGCTACACCTTC. This encodes CASYGWGYGYTF.

This clone has a handful of counts. The germline gene is not matched at one end of the junction; a read error may be the cause. The V and J genes are TRBV7-7 and TRBJ2-2; D possibly matches TRBD1 or TRBD2 (5 bases each). Per the germline V gene, CDR1 is SSHAT and CDR2 is FNYEAQ (reference sequence). The CDR3 has 13 residues. CDR3 protein: CASSRDNTGELFF. The DNA of the CDR3 is TGTGCTAGCAGTCGGGACAACACCGGGGAGCTGTTTTTT.

CDR3 amino acids: CASRGGNQPQHF. The CDR3 nucleotides are TGTGCCAGCCGTGGTGGCAATCAGCCCCAGCATTTT. The chain uses TRBV6-5 and TRBJ1-5; D is unresolved. V lost 8 bases to trimming and J lost 2 bases, with 7 bases between them. CDR1 and CDR2 (germline): MNHEY, SVGAGI. The CDR3 loop spans 12 amino acids.

The CDR3 region is CASSAGGVKNTIYF. CDR3 DNA sequence: TGTGCCAGCAGTGCTGGGGGTGTTAAAAACACCATATATTTT. The V and J genes are TRBV25-1 and TRBJ1-3; D perhaps matches TRBD1 (5 bases). The length of the CDR3 is 14 residues. CDR1 and CDR2 from the germline V gene are MGHDK and SYGVNS. Trimming shortened V by 4 bases and J by 6 bases, and 13 bases separated the two germline ends.

This clone has a handful of counts. This chain joins TRBV28 and TRBJ1-5; D is unresolved. V lost 6 bases and J 2 bases, leaving 11 bases between the germline ends. The CDR3 extends over 14 amino acids. Germline-derived CDR1 and CDR2 are MDHEN and SYDVKM. CDR3 sequence reads: CASRLTGGNQPQHF. In DNA form, the CDR3 reads TGTGCCAGCAGGCTGACCGGTGGCAATCAGCCCCAGCATTTT. Full variable domain (rest looked up from reference TRBV28 and TRBJ1-5): DVKVTQSSRYLVKRTGEKVFLECVQDMDHENMFWYRQDPGLGLRLIYFSYDVKMKEKGDIPEGYSVSREKKERFSLILESASTNQTSMYLCASRLTGGNQPQHFGDGTRLSIL.

The CDR3, as DNA: TGCGCCAGCAGTGCCAGGGGCTACGAGCAGTACTTC. It is translated as CASSARGYEQYF. The V call is TRBV10-2, the J call TRBJ2-7; a possible D gene is TRBD1 (6 bases). The germline gives CDR1 WSHSY, CDR2 SAAADI. The CDR3 runs to 12 residues. V was shortened by 4 bases and J by 3 bases, with 7 bases between the two germline ends.

The chain couples TRBV5-6 to TRBJ2-7, with 10 bases that match TRBD2. The junction had 5 bases not matched to a gene; V was cut back by 2 bases and J by 3 bases. Germline CDR1 and CDR2: SGHDT and YYEEEE. This CDR3 spans 15 amino acids. CDR3 coding DNA: TGTGCCAGCAGCTTCCGAGCGGGAGGGATCTACGAGCAGTACTTC. Amino acid sequence: CASSFRAGGIYEQYF.

A note on this clone: Mismatch with germline at one junction end may stem from a read error. Other nucleotide sequences in the sample specify the same CDR3. The chain couples TRBV19 to TRBJ1-5; a possible D gene is TRBD1 (6 bases). The CDR3 is made up of 13 amino acids. Per germline, CDR1 LNHDA and CDR2 SQIVND (reference sequence). The DNA for the CDR3 is TGTGCCAGTAGCAAACAGGGTTATCAGCCCCAACATTTT. This sequence encodes CASSKQGYQPQHF.

This sequence joins TRBV5-1 and TRBJ2-2; possible D gene TRBD2, 5 bases. Germline V CDR1 and CDR2: SGHRS, YFSETQ. Deletions cut 4 bases from V and 0 bases from J, with 7 bases between. The CDR3 is 14 residues long. The CDR3: CASSAEANTGELFF. In DNA form, the CDR3 reads TGCGCCAGCAGCGCGGAGGCGAACACCGGGGAGCTGTTTTTT.

The rearrangement joins TRBV5-6 to TRBJ1-1, with D maybe TRBD1 (5 bases). The CDR3 runs 16 residues. Germline assignment: CDR1 SGHDT and CDR2 YYEEEE. V lost 4 bases and J lost 2, with 18 bases in between. The CDR3 reads CASSPPRQTVNTEAFF. The CDR3 DNA is TGTGCCAGCAGCCCCCCCCGACAGACAGTCAACACTGAAGCTTTCTTT.